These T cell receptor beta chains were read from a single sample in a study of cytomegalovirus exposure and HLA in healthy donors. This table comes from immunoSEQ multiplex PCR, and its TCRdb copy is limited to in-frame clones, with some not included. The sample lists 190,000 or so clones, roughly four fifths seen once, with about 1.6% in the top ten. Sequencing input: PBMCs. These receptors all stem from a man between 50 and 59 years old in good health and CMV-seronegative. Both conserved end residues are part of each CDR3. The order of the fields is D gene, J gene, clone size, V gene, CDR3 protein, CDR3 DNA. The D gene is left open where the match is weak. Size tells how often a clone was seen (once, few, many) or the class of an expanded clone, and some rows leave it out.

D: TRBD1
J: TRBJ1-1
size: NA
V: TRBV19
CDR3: CASRGQGTLNTEAFF
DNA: TGTGCCAGTAGGGGACAGGGGACACTGAACACTGAAGCTTTCTTT

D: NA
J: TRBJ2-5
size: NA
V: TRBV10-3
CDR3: CATAPAGEQETQYF
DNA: TGTGCCACCGCGCCTGCAGGGGAACAAGAGACCCAGTACTTC

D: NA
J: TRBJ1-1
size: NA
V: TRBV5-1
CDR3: CASSRGGDNEAFF
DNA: TGCGCCAGCAGCCGGGGAGGGGATAATGAAGCTTTCTTT

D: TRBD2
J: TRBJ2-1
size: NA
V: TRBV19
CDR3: CASSNPGLAGENEQFF
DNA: TGTGCCAGTAGTAATCCCGGACTAGCGGGAGAAAATGAGCAGTTCTTC

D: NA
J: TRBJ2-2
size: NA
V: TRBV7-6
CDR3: CASSGTGIRGTGELFF
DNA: TGTGCCAGCAGCGGCACAGGGATCAGAGGAACCGGGGAGCTGTTTTTT

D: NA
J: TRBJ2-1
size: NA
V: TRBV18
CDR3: CASSSTGVYNEQFF
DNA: TGTGCCAGCTCATCGACGGGGGTGTACAATGAGCAGTTCTTC

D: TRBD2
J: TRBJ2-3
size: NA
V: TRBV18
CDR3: CASSPPGGGGADTQYF
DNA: TGTGCCAGCTCACCCCCCGGGGGCGGGGGGGCAGATACGCAGTATTTT

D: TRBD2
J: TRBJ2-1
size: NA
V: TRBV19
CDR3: CASSGTSGGNEQFF
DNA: TGTGCCAGTAGTGGGACTAGCGGGGGGAATGAGCAGTTCTTC

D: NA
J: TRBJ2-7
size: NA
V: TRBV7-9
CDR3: CASSLSAGVDEQYF
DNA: TGTGCCAGCAGCTTATCGGCAGGGGTCGACGAGCAGTACTTC

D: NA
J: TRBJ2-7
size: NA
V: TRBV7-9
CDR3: CASSFGSGLELYEQYF
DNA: TGTGCCAGCAGCTTTGGAAGCGGATTGGAGCTCTACGAGCAGTACTTC

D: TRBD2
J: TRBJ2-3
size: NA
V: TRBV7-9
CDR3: CASRFPPGLAGGAGDTQYF
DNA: TGTGCCAGCAGGTTCCCCCCCGGACTAGCGGGAGGGGCCGGAGATACGCAGTATTTT

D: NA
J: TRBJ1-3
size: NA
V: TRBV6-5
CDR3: CASRYSATGNTIYF
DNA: TGTGCCAGCAGATACTCGGCAACTGGAAACACCATATATTTT

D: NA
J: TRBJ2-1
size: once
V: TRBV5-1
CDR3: CASSLEGGGRRGTNEQFF
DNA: TGCGCCAGCAGCTTGGAAGGGGGGGGAAGGCGGGGAACTAATGAGCAGTTCTTC

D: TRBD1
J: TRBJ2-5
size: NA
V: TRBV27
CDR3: CASRQGARETQYF
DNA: TGTGCCAGCAGACAGGGGGCGAGGGAGACCCAGTACTTC

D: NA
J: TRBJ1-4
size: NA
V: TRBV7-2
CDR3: CASSTEGGVLTTNEKLFF
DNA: TGTGCCAGCAGCACGGAGGGGGGGGTCCTGACAACTAATGAAAAACTGTTTTTT

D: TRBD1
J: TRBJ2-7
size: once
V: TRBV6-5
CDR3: CASSSAGDRIHEQYF
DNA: TGTGCCAGCAGTTCAGCCGGGGACAGAATCCACGAGCAGTACTTC

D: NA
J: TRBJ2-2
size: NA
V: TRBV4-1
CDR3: CASKGAGELFF
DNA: TGCGCCAGCAAGGGGGCCGGGGAGCTGTTTTTT

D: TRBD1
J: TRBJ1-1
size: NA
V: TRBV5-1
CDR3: CASSLHGQGVNTEAFF
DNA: TGCGCCAGCAGCTTGCACGGACAGGGGGTGAACACTGAAGCTTTCTTT

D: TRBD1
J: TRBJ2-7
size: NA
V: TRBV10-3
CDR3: CAISVGQGNYEQYF
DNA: TGTGCCATCAGTGTAGGACAGGGAAACTACGAGCAGTACTTC

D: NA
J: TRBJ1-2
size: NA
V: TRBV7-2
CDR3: CASSLEGANYGYTF
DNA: TGTGCCAGCAGCTTAGAAGGAGCTAACTATGGCTACACCTTC

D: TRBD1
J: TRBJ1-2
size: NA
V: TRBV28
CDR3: CASRDRLYGYTF
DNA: TGTGCCAGCCGGGACAGGCTCTATGGCTACACCTTC

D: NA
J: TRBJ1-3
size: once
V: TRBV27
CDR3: CARTSGNTIYF
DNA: TGTGCCAGAACTAGTGGGAACACCATATATTTT

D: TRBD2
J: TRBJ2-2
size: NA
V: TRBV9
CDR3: CASSVRAGTGELFF
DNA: TGTGCCAGCAGCGTACGAGCGGGAACCGGGGAGCTGTTTTTT

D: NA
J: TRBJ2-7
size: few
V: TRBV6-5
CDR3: CASSYSGAYEQYF
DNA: TGTGCCAGCAGTTACTCAGGGGCTTACGAGCAGTACTTC

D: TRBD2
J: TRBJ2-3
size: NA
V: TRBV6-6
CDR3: CASSYSAGEADTQYF
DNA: TGTGCCAGCAGTTATTCAGCGGGGGAGGCAGATACGCAGTATTTT

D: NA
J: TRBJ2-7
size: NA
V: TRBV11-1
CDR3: CASSLTVLYEQYF
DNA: TGTGCCAGCAGCTTGACAGTCCTTTACGAGCAGTACTTC

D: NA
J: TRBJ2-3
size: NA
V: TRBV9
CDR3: CASSPRGADTQYF
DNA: TGTGCCAGCAGCCCCAGGGGGGCAGATACGCAGTATTTT

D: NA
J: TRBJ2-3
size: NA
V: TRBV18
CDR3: CASSPPPGALPDTQYF
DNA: TGTGCCAGCTCACCACCCCCGGGAGCCCTCCCAGATACGCAGTATTTT

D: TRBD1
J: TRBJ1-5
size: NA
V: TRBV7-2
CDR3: CASSFGQGAAQPQHF
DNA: TGTGCCAGCAGCTTTGGACAGGGGGCAGCTCAGCCCCAGCATTTT

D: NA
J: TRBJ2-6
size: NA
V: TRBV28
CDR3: CASSLGTSRSGANVLTF
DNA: TGTGCCAGCAGTCTCGGGACTTCCCGCTCTGGGGCCAACGTCCTGACTTTC

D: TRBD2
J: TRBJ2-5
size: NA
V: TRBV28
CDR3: CASSLGVVRTRETQYF
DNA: TGTGCCAGCAGTTTAGGGGTTGTGCGGACTAGGGAGACCCAGTACTTC

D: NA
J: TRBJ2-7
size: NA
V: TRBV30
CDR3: CAWSVGGREQYF
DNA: TGTGCCTGGAGTGTCGGGGGGCGCGAGCAGTACTTC

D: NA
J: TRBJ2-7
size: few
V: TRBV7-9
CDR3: CASSLVGRATEQYF
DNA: TGTGCCAGCAGCTTAGTGGGCAGGGCTACCGAGCAGTACTTC

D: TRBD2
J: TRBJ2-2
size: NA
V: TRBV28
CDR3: CASSGSGGAGELFF
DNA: TGTGCCAGCAGTGGGTCCGGGGGGGCCGGGGAGCTGTTTTTT

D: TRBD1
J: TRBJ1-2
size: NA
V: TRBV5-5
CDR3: CASSWTGYGYTF
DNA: TGTGCCAGCAGCTGGACAGGCTATGGCTACACCTTC

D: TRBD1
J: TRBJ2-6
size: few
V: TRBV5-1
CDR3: CASSLNGQGSSGANVLTF
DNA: TGCGCCAGCAGCTTGAATGGACAGGGGAGCTCTGGGGCCAACGTCCTGACTTTC

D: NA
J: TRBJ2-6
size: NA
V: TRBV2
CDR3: CAGQRLPGANVLTF
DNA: TGTGCCGGTCAACGACTCCCTGGGGCCAACGTCCTGACTTTC

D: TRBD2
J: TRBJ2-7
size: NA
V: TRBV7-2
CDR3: CASSFPSGPYEQYF
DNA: TGTGCCAGCAGCTTTCCTAGCGGGCCCTACGAGCAGTACTTC

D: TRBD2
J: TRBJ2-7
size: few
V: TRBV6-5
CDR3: CASTRTSGPSYEQYF
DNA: TGTGCCAGCACCCGGACTAGCGGGCCATCCTACGAGCAGTACTTC

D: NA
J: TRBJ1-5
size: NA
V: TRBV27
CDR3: CASSFRGNQPQHF
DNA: TGTGCCAGCAGTTTTCGCGGCAATCAGCCCCAGCATTTT

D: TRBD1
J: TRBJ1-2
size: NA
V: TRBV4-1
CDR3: CASGPTGASLYGYTF
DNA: TGCGCCAGCGGCCCCACAGGGGCCAGCCTCTATGGCTACACCTTC

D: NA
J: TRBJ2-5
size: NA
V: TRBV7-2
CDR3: CASSFRQGIGGETQYF
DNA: TGTGCCAGCAGCTTTCGTCAGGGGATCGGAGGAGAGACCCAGTACTTC

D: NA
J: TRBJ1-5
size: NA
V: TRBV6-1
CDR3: CASSEVAPTIAGQPQHF
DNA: TGTGCCAGCAGTGAAGTGGCACCTACCATAGCGGGTCAGCCCCAGCATTTT

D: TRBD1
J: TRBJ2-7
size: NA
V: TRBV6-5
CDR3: CASSSTGTEQYF
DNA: TGTGCCAGCAGTTCGACAGGGACCGAGCAGTACTTC

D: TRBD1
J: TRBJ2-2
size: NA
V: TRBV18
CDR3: CASSPGQGGTGELFF
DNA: TGTGCCAGCTCACCAGGACAGGGAGGAACCGGGGAGCTGTTTTTT

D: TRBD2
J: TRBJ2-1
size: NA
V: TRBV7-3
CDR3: CASSSTSGSKNEQFF
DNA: TGTGCCAGCAGCTCGACTAGCGGGAGTAAAAATGAGCAGTTCTTC